A selection of T cell receptor beta chains follows, all from one sample in a study of blood T cell repertoires in COVID-19. Clones were read by immunoSEQ multiplex PCR, and TCRdb kept only the in-frame ones, dropping some. Of around 250,000 clones in the sample, about 86% are singletons; the top ten hold around 6%. Sequencing was done on a sample of peripheral blood. The receptors originated from an older man with acute or convalescent COVID-19. Each CDR3 is given with its conserved first and last residue. Fields, in order: J gene, D gene, clone size, V gene, CDR3 protein, CDR3 DNA. The D gene is left open where the match is weak. Expanded clones are given a class, and other clones once, few, many or no size at all.

TRBJ2-1	TRBD2	NA	TRBV5-1	CASSLANSGRSNEQFF	TGCGCCAGCAGCTTGGCCAATAGCGGGAGAAGTAATGAGCAGTTCTTC
TRBJ2-1	TRBD1	NA	TRBV19	CASSIGQGTNEQFF	TGTGCCAGTAGTATCGGACAGGGGACGAATGAGCAGTTCTTC
TRBJ1-5	TRBD1	NA	TRBV5-1	CASSSGTGGYQPQHF	TGCGCCAGCAGCTCCGGGACAGGGGGATATCAGCCCCAGCATTTT
TRBJ2-1	TRBD2	few	TRBV5-5	CASSKASVRGGSYNEQFF	TGTGCCAGCAGCAAAGCGTCGGTCCGGGGGGGCTCCTACAATGAGCAGTTCTTC
TRBJ2-7	TRBD2	NA	TRBV19	CASSTRKRGVYEQYF	TGTGCCAGTAGTACCCGAAAGCGGGGGGTCTACGAGCAGTACTTC
TRBJ2-1	NA	NA	TRBV10-2	CASTRPGIHEQFF	TGCGCCAGCACCCGACCAGGCATCCATGAGCAGTTCTTC
TRBJ2-1	TRBD2	NA	TRBV23-1	CASSQSRGSGGFSIDNEQFF	TGCGCCAGCAGTCAATCTCGGGGTAGCGGGGGTTTCAGTATTGACAATGAGCAGTTCTTC
TRBJ2-5	TRBD2	NA	TRBV7-9	CASRSTSGGETQYF	TGTGCCAGCAGATCTACTAGCGGGGGTGAGACCCAGTACTTC
TRBJ2-7	TRBD1	NA	TRBV5-1	CASSLAGIGGGYEQYF	TGCGCCAGCAGCTTGGCCGGGATAGGGGGCGGATACGAGCAGTACTTC
TRBJ1-1	NA	NA	TRBV18	CASSPAGTEATF	TGTGCCAGCTCACCAGCCGGGACTGAGGCGACGTTT
TRBJ2-5	NA	NA	TRBV6-5	CASRPGKGETQYF	TGTGCCAGCAGACCTGGGAAGGGGGAGACCCAGTACTTC
TRBJ2-3	TRBD1	once	TRBV10-3	CAISRTGEDTDTQYF	TGTGCCATCAGTCGCACAGGGGAAGACACAGATACGCAGTATTTT
TRBJ1-1	TRBD1	once	TRBV5-6	CASSLDRGHGLLTEAFF	TGTGCCAGCAGCTTGGACAGGGGGCACGGGCTCCTCACTGAAGCTTTCTTT
TRBJ2-7	TRBD2	NA	TRBV19	CASRFAGTSESYEQYF	TGTGCCAGCAGATTCGCCGGGACTAGCGAGTCCTACGAGCAGTACTTC
TRBJ1-1	NA	once	TRBV2	CASSRETEAFF	TGTGCCAGCAGCAGGGAAACTGAAGCTTTCTTT
TRBJ1-1	NA	NA	TRBV9	CASSVEGVRDTEAFF	TGTGCCAGCAGCGTTGAGGGCGTAAGGGACACTGAAGCTTTCTTT
TRBJ2-1	TRBD1	NA	TRBV3-1/TRBV3-2	CASSQDARQGYNEQFF	TGTGCCAGCAGCCAAGACGCCCGACAGGGCTACAATGAGCAGTTCTTC
TRBJ2-7	NA	NA	TRBV21-1	CASSKGTVTYEQYF	TGTGCCAGCAGCAAAGGTACAGTGACCTACGAGCAGTACTTC
TRBJ1-5	TRBD1	NA	TRBV6-5	CASRDRGVSEPQHF	TGTGCCAGCAGGGACAGGGGGGTGTCGGAGCCCCAGCATTTT
TRBJ2-2	TRBD2	NA	TRBV7-2	CASSLAAGRVTGELFF	TGTGCCAGCAGCTTAGCTGCCGGGAGGGTAACCGGGGAGCTGTTTTTT
TRBJ2-7	TRBD2	once	TRBV5-1	CASSFDGERGGPVDEQYF	TGCGCCAGCAGCTTTGATGGCGAGCGGGGGGGCCCGGTCGACGAGCAGTACTTC
TRBJ1-2	NA	once	TRBV21-1	CASSKGGADYGYTF	TGTGCCAGCAGCAAAGGCGGGGCAGACTATGGCTACACCTTC
TRBJ1-1	TRBD1	NA	TRBV7-2	CASSLAGQGNTEAFF	TGTGCCAGCAGCTTAGCGGGACAGGGAAACACTGAAGCTTTCTTT
TRBJ1-2	NA	NA	TRBV6-5	CAGLGAANYGYTF	TGTGCCGGCCTTGGGGCAGCTAACTATGGCTACACCTTC
TRBJ2-7	TRBD2	NA	TRBV4-1	CASSQDLRGRPLSYEQYF	TGCGCCAGCAGCCAAGATCTGCGCGGGAGGCCCCTGTCCTACGAGCAGTACTTC
TRBJ1-6	NA	NA	TRBV2	CASNRGSSYNSPLHF	TGTGCCAGCAATAGGGGTAGCTCCTATAATTCACCCCTCCACTTT
TRBJ2-1	TRBD2	NA	TRBV6-1	CASSEAILTSGGYNEQFF	TGTGCCAGCAGTGAAGCCATTTTGACTAGCGGGGGATACAATGAGCAGTTCTTC
TRBJ1-1	TRBD1	NA	TRBV27	CASTATGTTEAFF	TGTGCCAGCACCGCGACAGGGACCACTGAAGCTTTCTTT
TRBJ2-5	NA	NA	TRBV3-1/TRBV3-2	CASSQDQARQETQYF	TGTGCCAGCAGCCAAGACCAGGCCCGCCAAGAGACCCAGTACTTC
TRBJ2-7	NA	NA	TRBV28	CASSFPKPSVDYEQYF	TGTGCCAGCAGTTTCCCTAAGCCATCGGTAGACTACGAGCAGTACTTC
TRBJ1-2	TRBD1	NA	TRBV19	CASNQPGQVYGYTF	TGTGCCAGTAATCAACCGGGACAGGTCTATGGCTACACCTTC
TRBJ2-3	TRBD2	NA	TRBV9	CASSAEGRGGRTDTQYF	TGTGCCAGCAGCGCCGAAGGGCGGGGGGGCCGGACAGATACGCAGTATTTT
TRBJ2-7	TRBD2	once	TRBV29-1	CSVRSAGGLYEQYF	TGCAGCGTTCGGTCTGCGGGAGGGCTTTACGAGCAGTACTTC
TRBJ1-1	TRBD1	NA	TRBV6-5	CASSYSGGRTEAFF	TGTGCCAGCAGTTACTCAGGGGGCAGGACTGAAGCTTTCTTT
TRBJ2-1	TRBD2	few	TRBV9	CASSVAGGSYNEQFF	TGTGCCAGCAGCGTAGCGGGGGGCTCCTACAATGAGCAGTTCTTC
TRBJ2-5	TRBD2	NA	TRBV19	CASSMMGGQETQYF	TGTGCCAGTAGTATGATGGGGGGGCAAGAGACCCAGTACTTC
TRBJ2-1	TRBD2	NA	TRBV19	CASSAEGVAGGGNEQFF	TGTGCCAGTAGTGCCGAGGGGGTAGCGGGAGGGGGCAATGAGCAGTTCTTC
TRBJ2-7	NA	NA	TRBV29-1	CSALHSYEQYF	TGCAGCGCCTTACACAGCTACGAGCAGTACTTC
TRBJ2-3	TRBD2	few	TRBV28	CASSPQGLAGGDTDTQYF	TGTGCCAGCAGTCCTCAGGGGTTAGCCGGGGGGGACACAGATACGCAGTATTTT
TRBJ2-3	TRBD1	NA	TRBV19	CASSDRAEDTQYF	TGTGCCAGTAGCGACAGGGCGGAAGATACGCAGTATTTT
TRBJ2-6	TRBD1	NA	TRBV10-2	CASSESVRGGFGANVLTF	TGCGCCAGCAGTGAGTCGGTTAGAGGGGGCTTTGGGGCCAACGTCCTGACTTTC
TRBJ2-7	TRBD2	NA	TRBV5-1	CASSLVLAGDYEQYF	TGCGCCAGCAGCTTGGTGCTAGCGGGGGACTACGAGCAGTACTTC
TRBJ1-4	NA	NA	TRBV7-9	CASTKGGALGYNEKLFF	TGTGCCAGCACCAAGGGAGGGGCGCTGGGGTATAATGAAAAACTGTTTTTT
TRBJ2-3	TRBD2	NA	TRBV10-3	CATQTSGRGADTQYF	TGTGCCACCCAGACTAGCGGGAGAGGCGCAGATACGCAGTATTTT
TRBJ1-5	NA	NA	TRBV6-6	CASRKGLGWPQHF	TGTGCCAGCCGGAAGGGACTGGGGTGGCCCCAGCATTTT
TRBJ2-5	NA	NA	TRBV19	CASSRNTAETQYF	TGTGCCAGTAGCCGCAATACTGCGGAGACCCAGTACTTC
TRBJ2-1	NA	few	TRBV7-3	CASSSPGLLGNNEQFF	TGTGCCAGCAGCTCTCCGGGACTCCTAGGGAACAATGAGCAGTTCTTC
TRBJ1-2	NA	NA	TRBV28	CASIAAGTSYGYTF	TGTGCCAGCATCGCGGCAGGGACATCCTATGGCTACACCTTC
TRBJ1-6	TRBD1	NA	TRBV6-5	CASRGQGNSPLHF	TGTGCCAGCAGGGGACAGGGCAATTCACCCCTCCACTTT
TRBJ2-3	TRBD2	NA	TRBV30	CAWSRTSGGADTQYF	TGTGCCTGGAGTAGGACTAGCGGGGGGGCGGATACGCAGTATTTT